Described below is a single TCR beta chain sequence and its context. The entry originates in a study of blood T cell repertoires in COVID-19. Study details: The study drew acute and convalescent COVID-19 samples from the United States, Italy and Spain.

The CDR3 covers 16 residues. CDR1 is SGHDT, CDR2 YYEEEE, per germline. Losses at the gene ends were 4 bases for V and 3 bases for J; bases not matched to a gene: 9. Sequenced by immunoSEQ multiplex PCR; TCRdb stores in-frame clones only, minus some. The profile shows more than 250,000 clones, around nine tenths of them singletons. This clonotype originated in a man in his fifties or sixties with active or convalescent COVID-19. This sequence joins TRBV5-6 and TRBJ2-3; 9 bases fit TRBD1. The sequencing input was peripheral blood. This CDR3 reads CASSLNGQGTTDTQYF. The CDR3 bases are TGTGCCAGCAGCCTGAACGGACAGGGGACAACAGATACGCAGTATTTT.